This T cell receptor beta chain is drawn from a study of blood T cell repertoires in COVID-19. The overall study: Donors in the United States, Italy and Spain gave samples during acute or convalescent COVID-19.

About this clone: This sample includes further DNA sequences coding for the same CDR3.

As handled by the study authors: Estimates of nucleated cell counts were drawn from the amplification of reference gene primers. Using immunoSEQ multiplex PCR, the repertoire was profiled, and TCRdb retains in-frame clones only, with some absent. The D gene and trimming were derived from the DNA, and the V and J assignments and clone size from that table. In the table there are under 300,000 clones, 80% to 90% of which are singletons. The sequence was obtained from a woman aged 70-85 years with acute or convalescent COVID-19. Sequencing was performed on peripheral blood.

The CDR3: CASSPGQGNSPLHF. CDR3 DNA sequence: TGCGCCAGCAGCCCCGGACAGGGTAATTCACCCCTCCACTTT. The gene calls are TRBV5-1 and TRBJ1-6, with TRBD1 identical over 8 bases. There are 14 residues in the CDR3. Trimming removed 4 bases from V and 6 bases from J; junction bases left unmatched: 3. In germline, CDR1 is SGHRS, CDR2 YFSETQ.